The rows below give T cell receptor beta chains drawn from one sample of a study of response to subunit inactivated influenza vaccine. Each CDR3 protein is one row after TCRdb ran MiXCR on the RT-PCR reads. Of about 520,000 distinct CDR3 sequences in the sample, 25% were seen once. The input for sequencing was CD4+ T cells sorted from PBMCs, taken more than 4 days after vaccination. The origin of the receptors is a man in his forties or fifties who received an inactivated influenza vaccine. CDR3s include the opening cysteine and the closing phenylalanine or tryptophan. The D gene is left open where the match is weak. Clone size is shown for a subset of rows, as once, few, many or a class of expanded clone.

TRBJ2-2	NA	NA	TRBV7-9	CASSLEDALSPGELFF	TGTGCCAGCAGCTTAGAGGACGCCCTTAGTCCCGGGGAGCTGTTTTTT
TRBJ2-1	NA	TRBD2	TRBV11-2	CATVTEETFGGASREQFF	TGTGCCACCGTAACCGAGGAAACTTTCGGGGGGGCCTCGAGAGAGCAGTTCTTC
TRBJ2-5	few	TRBD2	TRBV5-1	CASSFGGGRSQETQYF	TGCGCCAGCAGCTTCGGGGGAGGGAGATCCCAAGAGACCCAGTACTTC
TRBJ2-3	few	NA	TRBV20-1	CSARVTTSDTQYF	TGCAGTGCTAGAGTCACGACTAGTGATACGCAGTATTTT
TRBJ2-5	NA	NA	TRBV20-1	CSADKVGTQYF	TGCAGTGCTGACAAAGTCGGGACCCAGTACTTC
TRBJ2-5	few	NA	TRBV27	CASSPVQKYQETQYF	TGTGCCAGCAGTCCCGTACAGAAGTACCAAGAGACCCAGTACTTC
TRBJ2-5	NA	NA	TRBV18	CASSPAGFETQYF	TGTGCCAGCTCACCAGCAGGGTTCGAGACCCAGTACTTC
TRBJ2-1	many	NA	TRBV5-1	CASSLSAGENEQFF	TGCGCCAGCAGCTTGTCGGCGGGCGAAAATGAGCAGTTCTTC
TRBJ2-2	NA	TRBD1	TRBV12-3/TRBV12-4	CASSPGTGGGGELFF	TGTGCCAGCAGCCCCGGGACAGGGGGTGGCGGGGAGCTGTTTTTT
TRBJ2-7	few	NA	TRBV5-1	CASSFLGRSSLEQYF	TGCGCCAGCAGCTTTTTGGGCAGGTCTTCCCTCGAGCAGTACTTC
TRBJ2-7	few	TRBD1	TRBV14	CASSQVGTGGGKQYF	TGTGCCAGCAGCCAAGTCGGGACAGGGGGCGGTAAGCAGTACTTC
TRBJ2-7	few	NA	TRBV24-1	CATQGGGGYEQYF	TGTGCCACTCAAGGGGGCGGGGGCTACGAGCAGTACTTC
TRBJ2-1	few	NA	TRBV2	CASSERAGRPPYNEQFF	TGTGCCAGCAGTGAGAGGGCGGGGAGGCCCCCTTACAATGAGCAGTTCTTC
TRBJ2-1	NA	NA	TRBV4-2	CASSQETRWSSGYNEQFF	TGTGCCAGCAGCCAAGAAACTAGGTGGTCTTCTGGTTACAATGAGCAGTTCTTC
TRBJ2-1	NA	TRBD2	TRBV10-3	CSISEGQRERNEQFF	TGTTCCATCAGTGAGGGCCAGCGGGAGAGGAATGAGCAGTTCTTC
TRBJ1-2	NA	NA	TRBV28	CASRQMYGYTF	TGTGCCAGCAGGCAGATGTATGGCTACACCTTC
TRBJ1-6	NA	TRBD1	TRBV12-3/TRBV12-4	CASSNGQGNSPLHF	TGTGCCAGCAGCAACGGACAGGGTAATTCACCCCTCCACTTT
TRBJ1-5	NA	NA	TRBV3-1	CASSQDFQPQHF	TGTGCCAGCAGCCAAGATTTCCAGCCCCAGCATTTT
TRBJ1-1	few	NA	TRBV28	CASSPPGQGEAFF	TGTGCCAGCAGTCCCCCGGGGCAGGGTGAAGCTTTCTTT
TRBJ2-7	many	TRBD1	TRBV4-1	CASSQVHRGQYEQYF	TGCGCCAGCAGCCAAGTACACAGGGGGCAATACGAGCAGTACTTC
TRBJ2-2	few	NA	TRBV29-1	CSGGRRDTGELFF	TGCAGCGGGGGGAGGAGGGACACCGGGGAGCTGTTTTTT
TRBJ2-2	few	NA	TRBV7-2	CARGGSNTGELFF	TGTGCCAGGGGGGGCTCCAACACCGGGGAGCTGTTTTTT
TRBJ2-1	few	NA	TRBV7-8	CASSLSYFFDEQFF	TGTGCCAGCAGCTTATCTTATTTCTTTGATGAGCAGTTCTTC
TRBJ2-3	NA	TRBD2	TRBV28	CASSLGTSGVDTQYF	TGTGCCAGCAGTTTAGGGACTAGCGGGGTTGATACGCAGTATTTT